This entry concerns a single T cell receptor (beta chain). The antigen is undetermined. This entry comes from a study of shared clonotypes between healthy human individuals. The authors distributed each subset's genomic DNA evenly over several immunoSEQ plates. Per the authors' pipeline: Filtering was not the same, since immunoSEQ gave junction-only sequences without quality scores. The protocol was immunoSEQ multiplex PCR, while the TCRdb copy is restricted to in-frame clones and leaves out a portion. The DNA gave D and trimming, while V, J and clone size come from that table. In the table there are some 2.4 million clones, roughly 93% of which are singletons. Germline V gives CDR1 MDHEN, CDR2 SYDVKM. The CDR3 is made up of 16 amino acids. After removal of 6 bases from V and 1 base from J, the junction contained 5 bases not matched to a gene. Both subsets, CD45RA+ naive and CD45RA-negative memory, were split from the CD4+ cells.

The study, taken as a whole, reports: The sharing of 5% to 5.5% of naive CD4 clonotypes was seen across a handful of donors.

This TCR was sampled from a man aged 18 to 30 in good health. Some clones in this sample may be carry-over from other donors' samples. This chain connects TRBV28 to TRBJ2-2; 10 bases are shared with TRBD2. The material sequenced was naive CD4+ T cells from PBMCs. Stated subset: CD45RA+ positively selected. The chain's CDR3 is CASRRLAGQNTGELFF. The CDR3 nucleotides are TGTGCCAGCAGACGACTAGCGGGCCAGAACACCGGGGAGCTGTTTTTT.